This TCR beta chain was sequenced for a study of shared clonotypes between healthy human individuals. Across the study: Sampling drew on donors who were a couple of women and a few men aged 18 to 49. Findings and limits, study-wide: Naive CD4 clonotype sharing across four donors was 4% to 5.5%.

Sequencing was performed with immunoSEQ multiplex PCR; in TCRdb, only in-frame clones are kept and a portion is missing. The sample has just under 350,000 clones, around 70% seen once. Turning to this clone: Its antigen remains unidentified. The sample carries other DNA sequences with the same CDR3.

The CDR3 has 14 amino acids. Per the germline V gene, CDR1 is SEHNR and CDR2 is FQNEAQ (reference sequence). V was cut by 5 bases and J by 2 bases, with 11 bases left in between. Source material: memory CD4+ T cells sorted from blood. The sample's subset: CD45RA-negative fraction. The V and J genes are TRBV7-9 and TRBJ2-3, with D tentatively TRBD1 (6 bases). This receptor was taken from a young man in good health. The CDR3 DNA is TGTGCCAGCAGCCTGGGACAAGACACAGATACGCAGTATTTT. Translating gives CASSLGQDTDTQYF.